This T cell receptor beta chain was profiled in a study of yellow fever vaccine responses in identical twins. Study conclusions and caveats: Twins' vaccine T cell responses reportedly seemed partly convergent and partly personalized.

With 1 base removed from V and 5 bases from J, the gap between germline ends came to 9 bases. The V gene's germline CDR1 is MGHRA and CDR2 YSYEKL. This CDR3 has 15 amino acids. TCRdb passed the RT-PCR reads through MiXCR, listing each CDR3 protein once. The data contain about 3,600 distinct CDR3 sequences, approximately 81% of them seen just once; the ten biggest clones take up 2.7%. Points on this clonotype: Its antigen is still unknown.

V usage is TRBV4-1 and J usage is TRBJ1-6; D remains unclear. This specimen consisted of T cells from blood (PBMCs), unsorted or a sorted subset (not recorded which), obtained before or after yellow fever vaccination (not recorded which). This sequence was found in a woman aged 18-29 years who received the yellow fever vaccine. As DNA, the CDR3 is TGCGCCAGCAGCCAAGTTTGGCGGGATAATTCACCCCTCCACTTT. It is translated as CASSQVWRDNSPLHF.